These T cell receptor beta chains were read from a single sample in a study of cytomegalovirus exposure and HLA in healthy donors. Sequencing used immunoSEQ multiplex PCR; TCRdb keeps in-frame clones, though not all of them. The specimen's table records some 160,000 clones. The sample taken for sequencing was PBMCs. Receptors were obtained from a man aged 25 to 40 in good health and CMV-seronegative. Both conserved end residues are trimmed from each CDR3. Fields, in order: V gene, J gene, CDR3 protein.

>TRBV5-1|TRBJ2-1
ASRRELTEF
>TRBV7-2|TRBJ2-3
ASSFDYTTQY
>TRBV27|TRBJ2-2
ASSRGQSNTGELF
>TRBV2|TRBJ2-1
ASSDFDEQF
>TRBV28|TRBJ1-3
ASSLATGQAPSGNTIY
>TRBV5-1|TRBJ2-4
ASSLDGALQGRAKNIQY
>TRBV6-1|TRBJ2-7
AAGQNLNYEQY
>TRBV28|TRBJ2-2
ASSLDRAPGGELF
>TRBV18|TRBJ2-7
ASSPPGTSGSYEQY
>TRBV5-1|TRBJ2-5
ASSDSGTQAETQY
>TRBV11-2|TRBJ2-7
ASSLGRGGSSYEQY
>TRBV25-1|TRBJ1-1
ASKFSGTRAF
>TRBV18|TRBJ2-2
ASSPSIVRTANTGELF
>TRBV5-1|TRBJ2-7
ASSEGLAGDEQY
>TRBV4-1|TRBJ2-7
ASSHPLRGGTSYEQY
>TRBV7-9|-
ASSSTGPSYEQY
>TRBV21-1|TRBJ2-7
ASRVTGTYEQY
>TRBV7-9|TRBJ2-1
ASSLPGTSGSSYNEQF
>TRBV4-1|TRBJ1-1
ASSQEGRWEGRNTEAF
>TRBV6-1|TRBJ2-1
ASSAGDTDTNEQF
>TRBV11-2|TRBJ1-1
ASSLTVRSTEAF
>TRBV18|TRBJ1-2
ASSPLTVNYGYT
>TRBV7-9|TRBJ2-1
ASSLATSVFHEQF